Listed below are T cell receptor beta chains from one sample, sequenced in a study of blood T cell repertoires in COVID-19. TCRdb keeps only in-frame clones here, not all; method: immunoSEQ multiplex PCR. The sample has about 350,000 clones, roughly 86% seen once. Material: peripheral blood. Source of these receptors: a woman aged 70-85 years with COVID-19, enrolled during active disease. Both conserved end residues are part of each CDR3. The D gene is left open where the match is weak. Expanded clones are given a class, and other clones once, few, many or no size at all.

d_call	clone_size	j_call	v_call	cdr3_nt	cdr3_aa
TRBD1	NA	TRBJ1-6	TRBV7-9	TGTGCCAGCAGCCCGCGGCAGGGGGCAGTTTATTCACCCCTCCACTTT	CASSPRQGAVYSPLHF
NA	NA	TRBJ2-7	TRBV2	TGTGCCAGCAGTGGCGGGTCCGAGCAGTACTTC	CASSGGSEQYF
NA	NA	TRBJ2-7	TRBV6-5	TGTGCCAGCAGCCCAGGGGTACCCTACGAGCAGTACTTC	CASSPGVPYEQYF
NA	once	TRBJ1-4	TRBV28	TGTGCCAGCAGTCGCAGTAAAAATGAAAAACTGTTTTTT	CASSRSKNEKLFF
TRBD1	NA	TRBJ1-1	TRBV27	TGTGCCAGCAGTCCGCACCGGACAGGGGGCAAAGCTTTCTTT	CASSPHRTGGKAFF
TRBD1	NA	TRBJ1-1	TRBV30	TGTGCCTGGATGAACAGGGGAACTGAAGCTTTCTTT	CAWMNRGTEAFF
NA	NA	TRBJ2-1	TRBV30	TGTGCCTGGAATTTGGGGGGACCGAAAAATGAGCAGTTCTTC	CAWNLGGPKNEQFF
NA	NA	TRBJ1-6	TRBV7-2	TGTGCCAGCAGCTTCGGCAGGGGAAGCTCACCCCTCCACTTT	CASSFGRGSSPLHF
TRBD1	NA	TRBJ2-7	TRBV19	TGTGCCAGTAGTGGACAGGGTAGGACCTACGAGCAGTACTTC	CASSGQGRTYEQYF
TRBD1	once	TRBJ1-6	TRBV27	TGTGCCAGCAGTTTAGCAACAGGGGTCGGAAATTCACCCCTCCACTTT	CASSLATGVGNSPLHF
NA	NA	TRBJ1-4	TRBV19	TGTGCCAGTAGTATCAGGTGGGGAGCAACTAATGAAAAACTGTTTTTT	CASSIRWGATNEKLFF
TRBD1	NA	TRBJ2-7	TRBV9	TGTGCCAGCAGCGGGTCAGGGGGCCGAAACGAGCAGTACTTC	CASSGSGGRNEQYF
NA	NA	TRBJ2-1	TRBV19	TGTGCCAGTAGCCCAAGCCCGGGAACCTACAATGAGCAGTTCTTC	CASSPSPGTYNEQFF
NA	NA	TRBJ1-3	TRBV28	TGTGCCAGCAGGCGGGACGCCAACTCTGGAAACACCATATATTTT	CASRRDANSGNTIYF
TRBD2	NA	TRBJ2-1	TRBV3-1/TRBV3-2	TGTGCCAGCAGCTGGCTAGCGGGGGGGATGAATGAGCAGTTCTTC	CASSWLAGGMNEQFF
NA	once	TRBJ1-2	TRBV29-1	TGCAGCGTTGAGTCCCAACAGGGTGGCGGCTACACCTTC	CSVESQQGGGYTF
NA	NA	TRBJ1-5	TRBV6-5	TGTGCCAGCAGTTACGGCAGGTCTGATCAGCCCCAGCATTTT	CASSYGRSDQPQHF
NA	NA	TRBJ2-3	TRBV27	TGTGCCAGCAGTAGCAGGGGACGCGGCACAGATACGCAGTATTTT	CASSSRGRGTDTQYF
TRBD1	NA	TRBJ1-2	TRBV24-1	TGTGCCACCAGTGATGCGCGGACAGGGAACTATGGCTACACCTTC	CATSDARTGNYGYTF
NA	once	TRBJ2-2	TRBV12-3/TRBV12-4	TGTGCCAGCACATTGGGAGGACTCGGGGAGCTGTTTTTT	CASTLGGLGELFF
NA	NA	TRBJ1-1	TRBV20-1	TGCAGTGCTAGTCTGTGGAACACTGAAGCTTTCTTT	CSASLWNTEAFF
NA	NA	TRBJ2-7	TRBV19	TGTGCCAGTTCCACCAAGGGGTATCTCCCCGGGTACGAGCAGTACTTC	CASSTKGYLPGYEQYF
NA	NA	TRBJ2-7	TRBV28	TGTGCCAGCAGTTTGAATATTGGGCCAGTATACGAGCAGTACTTC	CASSLNIGPVYEQYF
TRBD1	once	TRBJ1-4	TRBV7-9	TGTGCCAGCAGCCTCGGGACAGGGGTTAGTAATGAAAAACTGTTTTTT	CASSLGTGVSNEKLFF
NA	NA	TRBJ1-2	TRBV4-1	TGCGCCAGCAGCCAACCTACAGATAACTATGGCTACACCTTC	CASSQPTDNYGYTF
TRBD2	NA	TRBJ2-5	TRBV7-8	TGTGCCAGCAGCTTGGGACTAGCGGGGGGCCAGACCCAGTACTTC	CASSLGLAGGQTQYF
TRBD1	NA	TRBJ1-2	TRBV7-9	TGTGCCAGCAGCACCAGACAGGGCTACGGCTACACCTTC	CASSTRQGYGYTF
NA	NA	TRBJ2-5	TRBV24-1	TGTGCCACCAGTGGGGAAAAGACTAGTCAAGAGACCCAGTACTTC	CATSGEKTSQETQYF
NA	NA	TRBJ1-5	TRBV7-2	TGTGCCAGCAGCTTTTTCGATCAGCCCCAGCATTTT	CASSFFDQPQHF
TRBD1	NA	TRBJ1-2	TRBV6-5	TGTGCCAGCCATCTCTCAGGGGGGTTATATGGCTACACCTTC	CASHLSGGLYGYTF
TRBD1	NA	TRBJ2-7	TRBV7-2	TGTGCCAGCAGAAGACAGGGTCCCACAAGCTCCTACGAGCAGTACTTC	CASRRQGPTSSYEQYF
TRBD2	NA	TRBJ2-2	TRBV7-9	TGTGCCAGCAGAGCTATAGCGGGGGGGAACACCGGGGAGCTGTTTTTT	CASRAIAGGNTGELFF
NA	NA	TRBJ2-5	TRBV10-3	TGTGCCTCCAGGACTGGGGGGGAGACCCAGTACTTC	CASRTGGETQYF
NA	NA	TRBJ2-2	TRBV24-1	TGTGCCACCAGTGACGCGGGACTCCTGACCACCGGGGAGCTGTTTTTT	CATSDAGLLTTGELFF
NA	NA	TRBJ1-3	TRBV3-1/TRBV3-2	TGTGCCAGCAGCCGGGGCAGCGGAAACACCATATATTTT	CASSRGSGNTIYF
TRBD1	NA	TRBJ1-5	TRBV30	TGTGCCTGGAGTATCGGACAGGCGGATCAGCCCCAGCATTTT	CAWSIGQADQPQHF
NA	NA	TRBJ1-1	TRBV11-1	TGTGCCAGCAGCTACCTTACAGGCGGAACTGAAGCTTTCTTT	CASSYLTGGTEAFF
NA	NA	TRBJ1-4	TRBV9	TGTGCCAGCAGCGTAGGAACAGGGTTTAATGAAAAACTGTTTTTT	CASSVGTGFNEKLFF
NA	many	TRBJ1-2	TRBV10-2	TGCGCCACCAGGACAGACTCCTATGGCTACACCTTC	CATRTDSYGYTF
TRBD1	once	TRBJ2-7	TRBV5-1	TGCGCCAGCAGCCTGACAGGGTTGCGGTCCTACGAGCAGTACTTC	CASSLTGLRSYEQYF
TRBD1	NA	TRBJ1-4	TRBV7-8	TGTGCCAGCAGCCGAGCAGGGGGCGCGGGGGAAAAACTGTTTTTT	CASSRAGGAGEKLFF
NA	NA	TRBJ1-5	TRBV28	TGTGCCAGCAGTTACCTGGAAGGGGGTCAGGGTCCCAATCAGCCCCAGCATTTT	CASSYLEGGQGPNQPQHF
NA	once	TRBJ2-5	TRBV5-1	TGCGCCAGCAGCTTGGAAAGCGAAGAGACCCAGTACTTC	CASSLESEETQYF
NA	NA	TRBJ2-3	TRBV5-1	TGCGCCAGCAGCCCGCGCAGGGGAGATACGCAGTATTTT	CASSPRRGDTQYF
NA	NA	TRBJ2-2	TRBV9	TGTGCCAGCAGAGCCCGGGATGATGGCACCGGGGAGCTGTTTTTT	CASRARDDGTGELFF
NA	NA	TRBJ2-5	TRBV5-6	TGTGCCAGCAGCTTGGTTGACAGGAAAGAGACCCAGTACTTC	CASSLVDRKETQYF
NA	NA	TRBJ1-2	TRBV21-1	TGTGCCAGCAGCAAAGCGCTACAGGGGAGGGGCTACACCTTC	CASSKALQGRGYTF
TRBD2	NA	TRBJ2-7	TRBV28	TGTGCCAGCAGGCTCAGGACTAGCGGGGTCTCCTACGAGCAGTACTTC	CASRLRTSGVSYEQYF
NA	NA	TRBJ1-2	TRBV27	TGTGCCAGCAGTTTATTTGGACAGCCCTTTAACTATGGCTACACCTTC	CASSLFGQPFNYGYTF
TRBD1	NA	TRBJ1-3	TRBV4-2	TGTGCCAGCAGCCTGGGACAGGAAGTATCCAACACCATATATTTT	CASSLGQEVSNTIYF
NA	NA	TRBJ1-2	TRBV7-6	TGTGCCAGCAGCCCGGACAGTTATAACTATGGCTACACCTTC	CASSPDSYNYGYTF
NA	NA	TRBJ2-5	TRBV7-3	TGTGCCAGCAGCTTTAGGGGGGGCGAGGAGACCCAGTACTTC	CASSFRGGEETQYF
TRBD1	NA	TRBJ1-4	TRBV24-1	TGTGCCACCAGTGATCCGCCGGGACAGGGAAATGAAAAACTGTTTTTT	CATSDPPGQGNEKLFF
NA	NA	TRBJ2-7	TRBV6-2/TRBV6-3	TGTGCCAGCAGTTTCACTATTCCAGTGTACGAGCAGTACTTC	CASSFTIPVYEQYF
TRBD1	few	TRBJ1-4	TRBV11-2	TGTGCCAGCCTCGACAGGGGGCATGAAAAACTGTTTTTT	CASLDRGHEKLFF
TRBD2	NA	TRBJ2-1	TRBV4-3	TGCGCCAGCAGCCGCTCTGAGGCGGGGGACAATGAGCAGTTCTTC	CASSRSEAGDNEQFF
TRBD1	NA	TRBJ1-2	TRBV7-8	TGTGCCAGCAGACGGAGACAGGGAGATCCCGGGGGGGATGGCTACACCTTC	CASRRRQGDPGGDGYTF
NA	NA	TRBJ1-1	TRBV11-2	TGTGCCAGCAGCTTACGAGCAGGCAACACTGAAGCTTTCTTT	CASSLRAGNTEAFF
TRBD2	once	TRBJ2-2	TRBV11-2	TGTGCCAGCAGCAGGGGGCTAGCGGGGACCGGGGAGCTGTTTTTT	CASSRGLAGTGELFF
TRBD1	NA	TRBJ2-7	TRBV27	TGTACCAGCAGTTTATCGATGGGGGACAGTACCTACGAGCAGTACTTC	CTSSLSMGDSTYEQYF